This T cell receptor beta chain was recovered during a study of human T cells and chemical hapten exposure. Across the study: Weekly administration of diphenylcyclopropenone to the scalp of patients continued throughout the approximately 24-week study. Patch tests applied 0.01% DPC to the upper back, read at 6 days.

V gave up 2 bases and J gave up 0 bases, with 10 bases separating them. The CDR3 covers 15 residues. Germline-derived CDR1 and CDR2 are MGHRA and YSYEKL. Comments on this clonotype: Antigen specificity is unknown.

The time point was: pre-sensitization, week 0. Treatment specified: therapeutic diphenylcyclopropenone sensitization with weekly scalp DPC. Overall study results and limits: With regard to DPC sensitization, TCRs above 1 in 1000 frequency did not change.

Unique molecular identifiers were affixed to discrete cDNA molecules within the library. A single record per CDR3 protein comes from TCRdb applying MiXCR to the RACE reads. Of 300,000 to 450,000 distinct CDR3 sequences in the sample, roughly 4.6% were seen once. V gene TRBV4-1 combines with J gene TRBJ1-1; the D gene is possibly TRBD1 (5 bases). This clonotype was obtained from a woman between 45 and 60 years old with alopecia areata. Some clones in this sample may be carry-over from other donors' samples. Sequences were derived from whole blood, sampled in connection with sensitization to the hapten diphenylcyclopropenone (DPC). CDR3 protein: CASSQTGPMNTEAFF. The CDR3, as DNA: TGCGCCAGCAGCCAAACAGGCCCTATGAACACTGAAGCTTTCTTT.